This TCR beta chain was found in a study of T cell responses to AZD1222 COVID-19 vaccine. Study results and limitations: Researchers took repertoire samples only after the peak T cell response had come. Epitopes outside B.1.351 and B.1.1.7 mutated regions reportedly drew nearly half of spike TCRs.

About this clone: What it binds is unknown.

The CDR3 spans 15 residues. Trimming removed 2 bases from V and 4 bases from J, with 14 bases in between. Germline V CDR1 and CDR2: MDHEN, SYDVKM. The protocol was immunoSEQ multiplex PCR, while the TCRdb copy is restricted to in-frame clones and leaves out a portion. Of about 180,000 clones in the sample, about 89% were seen once. This sequence originates from an adult in good health. The rearrangement uses TRBV28 and TRBJ1-2, with D possibly being TRBD1 (5 bases). This sample comprised peripheral blood, obtained on day 0 of AZD1222 vaccination. This CDR3 reads CASSLGRDWTYGYTF. In DNA, the CDR3 is TGTGCCAGCAGTTTAGGCAGGGATTGGACCTATGGCTACACCTTC.